Presented here are 20 T cell receptor beta chains from one specimen sequenced in a study of blood T cell repertoires in COVID-19. Some clones are missing from TCRdb's copy, which holds only in-frame ones; the method was immunoSEQ multiplex PCR. Counted here are 140,000 to 150,000 clones, 81% occurring once; the ten biggest clones make up approximately 8.2%. The sequenced sample consisted of peripheral blood. These receptors were collected from a human donor in a cohort sampled during active COVID-19.

The chain carries TRBV28 and TRBJ1-4; D might be TRBD1 (6 bases). Germline V gene data show CDR1 as MDHEN and CDR2 as SYDVKM. The length of the CDR3 is 10 residues. Trimming shortened V by 4 bases and J by 14 bases, and 8 bases separated the two germline ends. The chain's CDR3 is CASSYDRLFF. In DNA form, the CDR3 reads TGTGCCAGCAGTTATGACAGGCTGTTTTTT.

This chain joins TRBV7-2 and TRBJ1-1; TRBD1 aligns across 7 bases. This CDR3 contains 14 residues. Germline lookup yields CDR1 SGHTA and CDR2 FQGNSA. V was clipped by 5 bases and J by 0 bases; unmatched bases: 3. As DNA, the CDR3 is TGTGCCAGCAGCAGGGACAGCATGAACACTGAAGCTTTCTTT. Translation gives CASSRDSMNTEAFF.

V usage is TRBV28 and J usage is TRBJ2-5; TRBD2 agrees at 7 bases. Germline CDR1 MDHEN, CDR2 SYDVKM. The trim removed 2 bases at V and 4 bases at J, leaving 4 bases unmatched. CDR3 length: 14 amino acids. The CDR3 nucleotides read TGTGCCAGCAGTTTAATGCGCGGGGGAGAGACCCAGTACTTC. Its protein product is CASSLMRGGETQYF.

The chain carries TRBV24-1 and TRBJ2-3; perhaps TRBD2 as D (7 bases). The ends were cut back, 7 bases at V and 2 bases at J, with 15 bases in the middle. CDR1 and CDR2 (germline): KGHDR, SFDVKD. This CDR3 has 15 amino acids. The DNA of the CDR3 is TGTGCCACCAGCGCTACGGGGGGCTACACAGATACGCAGTATTTT. Its protein product is CATSATGGYTDTQYF.

The chain links TRBV4-1 to TRBJ2-7; TRBD2 agrees at 15 bases. V dropped 0 bases and J dropped 7; count of bases not matched to a gene: 10. The CDR3 loop spans 18 amino acids. Germline V gene sequence: CDR1 MGHRA, CDR2 YSYEKL. The CDR3 is CASSQDSPRTSGRVEQYF. The CDR3 DNA follows: TGCGCCAGCAGCCAAGATTCCCCCCGGACTAGCGGGAGGGTTGAGCAGTACTTC.

V is TRBV18 and J is TRBJ2-3, with D possibly TRBD2 on 5 matching bases. CDR3 length equals 12 residues. Trimming left V 3 bases short and J 5 bases short, with 6 bases between. Germline CDR1 is KGHSH and CDR2 is LQKENI. CDR3: CASSPGGDTQYF. Written as DNA, the CDR3 is TGTGCCAGCTCACCCGGAGGAGATACGCAGTATTTT.

Only a few counts were recorded for this clone. The chain employs TRBV7-9 and TRBJ2-3; D is possibly TRBD1 (6 bases). Deletions cut 5 bases from V and 4 bases from J, with 13 bases between. Germline V gives CDR1 SEHNR, CDR2 FQNEAQ (reference sequence). The CDR3 extends over 14 amino acids. The CDR3 region has the DNA TGTGCCAGCAGCCTGGCCTCAGGGGCAGATACGCAGTATTTT. It yields the protein CASSLASGADTQYF.

V and J are TRBV5-6 and TRBJ2-3, with 12 bases aligning to TRBD2. CDR3 length: 18 residues. V was clipped by 6 bases and J by 0 bases; unmatched bases: 11. Germline CDR1 is SGHDT and CDR2 is YYEEEE. CDR3 protein: CASTPSGRGASSTDTQYF. The CDR3 DNA reads as TGTGCCAGCACCCCTAGCGGGAGGGGGGCTTCTAGCACAGATACGCAGTATTTT.

This chain joins TRBV7-9 and TRBJ2-2; 7 nucleotides agree with TRBD2. This CDR3 is 15 amino acids long. The ends lost 5 bases at V and 4 bases at J; junction bases unmatched: 7. Germline loops: CDR1 SEHNR, CDR2 FQNEAQ (reference sequence). CDR3 nucleotides: TGTGCCAGCAGCCGGGAGACGGGAGGCACCGGGGAGCTGTTTTTT. Translation: CASSRETGGTGELFF.

Only one count was recorded for this clone. In nucleotides, the CDR3 is TGTGCCAGCAGCTTAGAGGAGCACAGGTCCGGAGAGACCCAGTACTTC. Protein: CASSLEEHRSGETQYF. The V gene is TRBV11-2, the J gene TRBJ2-5; D may be TRBD1 (5 bases). Germline lookup yields CDR1 SGHAT and CDR2 FQNNGV. Trimming cost V 0 bases and J 4 bases, with 15 bases left between them. This CDR3 has 16 amino acids.

The V call is TRBV19, the J call TRBJ2-5; D gene uncertain. The CDR3 sequence is 14 residues long. The germline CDR1 and CDR2 sequences are LNHDA and SQIVND (reference sequence). V lost 0 bases to trimming and J lost 2 bases, with 7 bases between them. The CDR3 protein is CASSIDPTQETQYF. The CDR3 DNA is TGTGCCAGTAGTATAGATCCCACACAAGAGACCCAGTACTTC.

The CDR3 is CASSYWRSGSDTEAFF. For the CDR3, the DNA is TGTGCCAGCAGTTATTGGAGGAGCGGGAGCGACACTGAAGCTTTCTTT. The chain combines TRBV6-5 with TRBJ1-1; D is undetermined. There are 16 residues in the CDR3. V lost 3 bases to trimming and J lost 3 bases, with 17 bases between them. Germline V gene sequence: CDR1 MNHEY, CDR2 SVGAGI.

This clone was counted a few times. The genes are TRBV7-9 and TRBJ2-7; TRBD1 aligns across 7 bases. The CDR3 contains 13 residues. J lost 7 bases, V lost 5 bases, and 8 bases had no gene match. CDR1 is SEHNR and CDR2 is FQNEAQ in the germline V gene (reference sequence). The CDR3 nucleotides read TGTGCCAGCAGCGCTCGGACAGGAAGTGAGCAGTACTTC. This codes for CASSARTGSEQYF.

The chain employs TRBV7-8 and TRBJ2-7, with unresolved D. The CDR3 loop spans 15 amino acids. Germline CDR1 reads SGHVS; CDR2 reads FQNEAQ. Trimming took 5 bases from V and 4 from J, leaving 18 bases between them. For the CDR3, the DNA is TGTGCCAGCAGCGTGGATCGGGTTATACTTTACGAGCAGTACTTC. Translated, it gives CASSVDRVILYEQYF.

The sample holds a few counts of this clone. The rearrangement joins TRBV5-1 to TRBJ2-1; the match to TRBD1 covers 12 bases. The CDR3 extends over 15 amino acids. CDR1 is SGHRS and CDR2 is YFSETQ in the germline V gene. V shed 3 bases and J 8 bases; nucleotides not matched to a gene: 6. The CDR3 here is CASSSWDRGLDEQFF. CDR3 bases: TGCGCCAGCAGCTCTTGGGACAGGGGGCTGGATGAGCAGTTCTTC.

This rearrangement joins TRBV14 to TRBJ2-3, with D unclear. The V gene lost 0 bases and the J gene lost 0 bases, with 10 bases spanning the gap. This CDR3 region has 16 residues. Germline loops: CDR1 SGHDN, CDR2 FVKESK. The CDR3 sequence is CASSQDLGRSTDTQYF. The CDR3 nucleotides are TGTGCCAGCAGCCAAGATTTGGGCAGGAGCACAGATACGCAGTATTTT.

A remark on this clone: Relative to the germline gene, one junction end is altered; a read error may explain this. This chain uses TRBV24-1 with TRBJ1-2; 7 positions match TRBD1. This CDR3 region has 15 residues. Germline-derived CDR1 and CDR2 are KGHDR and SFDVKD. CDR3 amino acids: CATSDPGTANFGYTF. DNA of the CDR3: TGTGCCACCAGTGATCCGGGGACAGCGAACTTTGGCTACACCTTC.

This chain joins TRBV5-1 and TRBJ2-3; no definite D call. The CDR3 is made up of 13 amino acids. The V gene lost 4 bases and the J gene lost 4 bases, with 10 bases spanning the gap. Per germline, CDR1 SGHRS and CDR2 YFSETQ. Here the CDR3 reads CASSPNRADTQYF. The CDR3 coding sequence is TGCGCCAGCAGCCCCAACAGAGCAGATACGCAGTATTTT.

The gene calls are TRBV5-1 and TRBJ2-7, with 8 bases that match TRBD2. V was pared by 4 bases and J by 2 bases, with 8 bases of the junction left unmatched. The CDR3 totals 15 residues. Germline CDR1 is SGHRS and CDR2 is YFSETQ. CDR3: CASSAGLAIPYEQYF. The DNA of the CDR3 is TGCGCCAGCAGCGCTGGACTAGCAATCCCCTACGAGCAGTACTTC.

This clone appeared a single time. The rearrangement uses TRBV29-1 and TRBJ2-5, with a tentative D call TRBD1 (5 bases). This CDR3 has 13 amino acids. Germline V gives CDR1 SQVTM, CDR2 ANQGSEA. Between the trimmed V and J ends, which lost 4 bases and 4 bases, there was a span of 13 bases. The CDR3 nucleotides are TGCAGCGTTGTAGTTGGGGCGGCAGAGACCCAGTACTTC. Amino acid sequence: CSVVVGAAETQYF.